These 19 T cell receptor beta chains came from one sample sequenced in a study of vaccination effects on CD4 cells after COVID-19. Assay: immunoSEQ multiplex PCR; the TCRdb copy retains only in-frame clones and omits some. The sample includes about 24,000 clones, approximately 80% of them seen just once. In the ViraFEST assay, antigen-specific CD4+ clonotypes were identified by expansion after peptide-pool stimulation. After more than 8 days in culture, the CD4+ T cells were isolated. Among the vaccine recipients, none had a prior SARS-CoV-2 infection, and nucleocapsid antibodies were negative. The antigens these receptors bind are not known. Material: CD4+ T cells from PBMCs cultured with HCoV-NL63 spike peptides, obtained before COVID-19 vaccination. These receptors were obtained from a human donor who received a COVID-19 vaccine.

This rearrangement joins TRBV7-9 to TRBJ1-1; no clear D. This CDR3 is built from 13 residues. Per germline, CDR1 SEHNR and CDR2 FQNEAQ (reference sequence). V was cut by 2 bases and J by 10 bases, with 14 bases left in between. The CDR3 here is CASSLLWDFGAFF. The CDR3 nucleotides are TGTGCCAGCAGCTTATTGTGGGATTTCGGAGCTTTCTTT. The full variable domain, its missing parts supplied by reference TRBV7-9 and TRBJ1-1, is DTGVSQNPRHKITKRGQNVTFRCDPISEHNRLYWYRQTLGQGPEFLTYFQNEAQLEKSRLLSDRFSAERPKGSFSTLEIQRTEQGDSAMYLCASSLLWDFGAFFGQGTRLTVV.

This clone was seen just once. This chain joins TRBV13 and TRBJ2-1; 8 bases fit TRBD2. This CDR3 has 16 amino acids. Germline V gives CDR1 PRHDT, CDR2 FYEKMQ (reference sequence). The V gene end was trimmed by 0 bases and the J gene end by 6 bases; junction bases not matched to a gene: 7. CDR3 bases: TGTGCCAGCAGCTTAGGACTAGCGGAAGTACTCAATGAGCAGTTCTTC. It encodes CASSLGLAEVLNEQFF. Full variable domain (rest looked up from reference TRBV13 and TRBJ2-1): AAGVIQSPRHLIKEKRETATLKCYPIPRHDTVYWYQQGPGQDPQFLISFYEKMQSDKGSIPDRFSAQQFSDYHSELNMSSLELGDSALYFCASSLGLAEVLNEQFFGPGTRLTVL.

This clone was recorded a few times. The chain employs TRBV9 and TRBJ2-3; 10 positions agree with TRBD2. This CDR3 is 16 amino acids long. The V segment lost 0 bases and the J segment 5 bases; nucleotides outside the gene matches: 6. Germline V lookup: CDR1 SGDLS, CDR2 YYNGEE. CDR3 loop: CASSVATSGAGDTQYF. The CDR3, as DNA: TGTGCCAGCAGCGTAGCTACTAGCGGGGCTGGAGATACGCAGTATTTT.

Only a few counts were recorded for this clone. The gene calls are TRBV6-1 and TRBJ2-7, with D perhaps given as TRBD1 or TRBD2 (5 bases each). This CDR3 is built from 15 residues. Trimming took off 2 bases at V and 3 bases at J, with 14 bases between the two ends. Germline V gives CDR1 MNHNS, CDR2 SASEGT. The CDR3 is CASSESKGPFYEQYF. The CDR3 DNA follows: TGTGCCAGCAGTGAATCTAAGGGACCCTTCTACGAGCAGTACTTC.

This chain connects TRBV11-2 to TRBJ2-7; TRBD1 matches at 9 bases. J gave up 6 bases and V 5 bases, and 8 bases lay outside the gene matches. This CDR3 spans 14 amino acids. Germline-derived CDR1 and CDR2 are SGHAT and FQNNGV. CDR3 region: CASSRLTGGGEQYF. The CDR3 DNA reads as TGTGCCAGCAGCCGCCTTACAGGGGGCGGCGAGCAGTACTTC.

Here the CDR3 reads CASSLRETQYF. The CDR3 bases are TGTGCCAGCAGTTTGAGGGAGACCCAGTACTTC. The rearrangement joins TRBV28 to TRBJ2-5; D is unclear. CDR1 MDHEN and CDR2 SYDVKM come from the germline V gene. This CDR3 spans 11 amino acids. Trimming cost V 3 bases and J 5 bases, with 4 bases left between them.

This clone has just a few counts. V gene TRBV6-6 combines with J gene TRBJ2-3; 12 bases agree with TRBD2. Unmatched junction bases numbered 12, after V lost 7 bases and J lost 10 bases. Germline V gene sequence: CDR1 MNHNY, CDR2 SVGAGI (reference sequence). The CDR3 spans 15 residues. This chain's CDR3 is CASTETTSGSISQYF. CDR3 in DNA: TGTGCCAGCACAGAGACGACTAGCGGGAGTATCTCGCAGTATTTT.

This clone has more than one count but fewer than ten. The CDR3 DNA reads TGTGCCAGCAGCTCGCGGACAGGGAATAATGAAAAACTGTTTTTT. It yields the protein CASSSRTGNNEKLFF. This rearrangement joins TRBV13 to TRBJ1-4; TRBD1 matches at 8 bases. The germline V gene encodes CDR1 PRHDT and CDR2 FYEKMQ (reference sequence). CDR3 length: 15 residues. The V gene end was trimmed by 4 bases and the J gene end by 4 bases; junction bases not matched to a gene: 5. The whole variable domain, remainder taken from reference TRBV13 and TRBJ1-4, is AAGVIQSPRHLIKEKRETATLKCYPIPRHDTVYWYQQGPGQDPQFLISFYEKMQSDKGSIPDRFSAQQFSDYHSELNMSSLELGDSALYFCASSSRTGNNEKLFFGSGTQLSVL.

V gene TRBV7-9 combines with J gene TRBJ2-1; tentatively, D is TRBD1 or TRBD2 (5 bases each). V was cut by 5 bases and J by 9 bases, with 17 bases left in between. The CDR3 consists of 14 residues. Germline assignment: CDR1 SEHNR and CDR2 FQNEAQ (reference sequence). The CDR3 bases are TGTGCCAGCAGCCGTCGGGGCCGAGTTCGTGAGCAGTTCTTC. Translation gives CASSRRGRVREQFF.

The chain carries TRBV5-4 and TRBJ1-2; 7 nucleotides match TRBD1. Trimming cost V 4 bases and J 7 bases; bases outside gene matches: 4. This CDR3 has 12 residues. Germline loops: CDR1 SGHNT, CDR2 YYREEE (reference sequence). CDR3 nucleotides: TGTGCCAGCAGCACAGGGGATTTTGGCTACACCTTC. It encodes CASSTGDFGYTF.

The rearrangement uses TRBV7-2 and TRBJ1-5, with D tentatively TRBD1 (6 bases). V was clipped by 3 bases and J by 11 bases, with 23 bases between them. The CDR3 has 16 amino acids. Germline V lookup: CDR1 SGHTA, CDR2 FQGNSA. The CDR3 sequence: CASSFGRQGIQLAQHF. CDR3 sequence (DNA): TGTGCCAGCAGCTTTGGGAGGCAGGGGATCCAGTTGGCCCAGCATTTT. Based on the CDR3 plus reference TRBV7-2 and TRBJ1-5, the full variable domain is GAGVSQSPSNKVTEKGKDVELRCDPISGHTALYWYRQSLGQGLEFLIYFQGNSAPDKSGLPSDRFSAERTGGSVSTLTIQRTQQEDSAVYLCASSFGRQGIQLAQHFGDGTRLSIL.

CDR3 region: CASAGHLNTEAFF. CDR3 nucleotides: TGCGCCAGCGCTGGACATCTGAACACTGAAGCTTTCTTT. V is TRBV4-1 and J is TRBJ1-1; D may be TRBD1 (5 bases). The CDR3 is 13 amino acids. The ends were cut back, 8 bases at V and 0 bases at J, with 10 bases in the middle. CDR1 MGHRA and CDR2 YSYEKL come from the germline V gene.

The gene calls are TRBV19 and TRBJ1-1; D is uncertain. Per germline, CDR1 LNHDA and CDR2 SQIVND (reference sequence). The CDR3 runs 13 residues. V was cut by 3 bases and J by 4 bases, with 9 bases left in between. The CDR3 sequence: CASSISIVTEAFF. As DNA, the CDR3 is TGTGCCAGTAGTATTAGTATCGTCACTGAAGCTTTCTTT.

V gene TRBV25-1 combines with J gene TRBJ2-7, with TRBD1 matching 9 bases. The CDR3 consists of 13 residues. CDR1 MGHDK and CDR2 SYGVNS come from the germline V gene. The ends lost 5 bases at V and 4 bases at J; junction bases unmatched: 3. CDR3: CASSKDRGYEQYF. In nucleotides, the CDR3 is TGTGCCAGCAGTAAGGACAGGGGATACGAGCAGTACTTC.

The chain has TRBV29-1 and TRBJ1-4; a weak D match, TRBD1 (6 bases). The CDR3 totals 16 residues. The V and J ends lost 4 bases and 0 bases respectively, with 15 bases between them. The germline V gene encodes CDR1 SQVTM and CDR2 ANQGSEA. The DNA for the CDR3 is TGCAGCGTTGCGGTAATGGGGGCCGCAACTAATGAAAAACTGTTTTTT. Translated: CSVAVMGAATNEKLFF. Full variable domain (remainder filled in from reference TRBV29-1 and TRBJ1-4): SAVISQKPSRDICQRGTSLTIQCQVDSQVTMMFWYRQQPGQSLTLIATANQGSEATYESGFVIDKFPISRPNLTFSTLTVSNMSPEDSSIYLCSVAVMGAATNEKLFFGSGTQLSVL.

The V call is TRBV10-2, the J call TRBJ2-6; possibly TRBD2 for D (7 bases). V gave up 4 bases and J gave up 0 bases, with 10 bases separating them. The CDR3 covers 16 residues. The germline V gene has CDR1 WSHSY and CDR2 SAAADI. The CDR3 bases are TGCGCCAGCAGTGGGGGGGGCCTCTCTGGGGCCAACGTCCTGACTTTC. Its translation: CASSGGGLSGANVLTF.

CDR3 in amino acids: CASSSTPFNTF. CDR3 DNA sequence: TGTGCCAGCAGTTCTACACCCTTCAACACCTTC. The chain recombines TRBV12-3 or TRBV12-4 with TRBJ1-2, with D hard to call. V gave up 4 bases and J gave up 12 bases, with 12 bases separating them. There are 11 residues in the CDR3.

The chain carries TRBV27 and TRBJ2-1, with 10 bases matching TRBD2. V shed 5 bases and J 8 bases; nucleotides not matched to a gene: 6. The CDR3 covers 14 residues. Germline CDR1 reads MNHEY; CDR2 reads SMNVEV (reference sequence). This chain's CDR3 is CASSPGTSVYEQFF. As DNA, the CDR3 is TGTGCCAGCAGTCCCGGGACTAGCGTATATGAGCAGTTCTTC.

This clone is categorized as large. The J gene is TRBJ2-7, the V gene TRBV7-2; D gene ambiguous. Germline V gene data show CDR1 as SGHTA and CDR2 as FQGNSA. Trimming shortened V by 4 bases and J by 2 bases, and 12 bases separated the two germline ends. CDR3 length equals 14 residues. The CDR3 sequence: CASSSYQKTYEQYF. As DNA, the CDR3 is TGTGCCAGCAGCTCTTACCAGAAAACCTACGAGCAGTACTTC.